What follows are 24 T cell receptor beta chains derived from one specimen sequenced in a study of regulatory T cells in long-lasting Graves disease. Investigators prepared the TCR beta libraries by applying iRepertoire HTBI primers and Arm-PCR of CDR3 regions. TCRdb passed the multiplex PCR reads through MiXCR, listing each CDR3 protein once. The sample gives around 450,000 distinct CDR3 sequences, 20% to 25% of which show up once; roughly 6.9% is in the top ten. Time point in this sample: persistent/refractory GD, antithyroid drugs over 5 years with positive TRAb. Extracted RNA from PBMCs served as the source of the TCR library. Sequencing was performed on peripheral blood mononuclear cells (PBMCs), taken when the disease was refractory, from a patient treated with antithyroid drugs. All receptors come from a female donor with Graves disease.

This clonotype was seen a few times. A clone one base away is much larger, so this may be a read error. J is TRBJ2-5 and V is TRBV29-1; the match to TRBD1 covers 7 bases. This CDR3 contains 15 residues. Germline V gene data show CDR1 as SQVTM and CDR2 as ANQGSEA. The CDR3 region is CSVGLTGRVQETRYF. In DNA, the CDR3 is TGCAGCGTTGGCCTGACAGGGAGAGTTCAAGAGACCCGGTACTTC.

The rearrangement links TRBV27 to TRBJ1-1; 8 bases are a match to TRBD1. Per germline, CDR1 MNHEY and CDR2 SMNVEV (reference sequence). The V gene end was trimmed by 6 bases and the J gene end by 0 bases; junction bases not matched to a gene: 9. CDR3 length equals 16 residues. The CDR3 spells CASSSGQGLLNTEAFF. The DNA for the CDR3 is TGTGCCAGCAGCTCAGGACAGGGCCTCCTGAACACTGAAGCTTTCTTT.

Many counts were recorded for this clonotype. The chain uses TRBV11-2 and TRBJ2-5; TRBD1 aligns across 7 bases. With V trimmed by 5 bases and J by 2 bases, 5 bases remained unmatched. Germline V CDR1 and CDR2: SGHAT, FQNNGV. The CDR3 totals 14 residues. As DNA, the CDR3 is TGTGCCAGCAGCCATAGGGGGCTACAAGAGACCCAGTACTTC. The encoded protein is CASSHRGLQETQYF.

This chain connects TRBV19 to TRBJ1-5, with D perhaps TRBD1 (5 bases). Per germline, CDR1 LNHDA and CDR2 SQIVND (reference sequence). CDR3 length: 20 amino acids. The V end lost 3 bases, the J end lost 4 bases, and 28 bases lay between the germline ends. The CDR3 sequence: CASSIFVGFGTFFGNQPQHF. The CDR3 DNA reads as TGTGCCAGTAGTATTTTTGTCGGGTTTGGGACTTTTTTTGGTAATCAGCCCCAGCATTTT.

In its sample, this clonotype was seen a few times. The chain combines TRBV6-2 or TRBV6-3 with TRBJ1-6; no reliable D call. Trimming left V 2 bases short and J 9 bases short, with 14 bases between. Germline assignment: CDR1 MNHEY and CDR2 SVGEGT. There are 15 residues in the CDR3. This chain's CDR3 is CASSYGVFGSSPLHF. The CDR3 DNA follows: TGTGCCAGCAGTTACGGGGTATTCGGAAGTTCACCCCTCCACTTT.

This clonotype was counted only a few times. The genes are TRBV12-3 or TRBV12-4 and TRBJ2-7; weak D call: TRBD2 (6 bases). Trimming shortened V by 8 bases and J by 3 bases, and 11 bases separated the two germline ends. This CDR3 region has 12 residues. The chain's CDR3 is CASEGGGYEQYF. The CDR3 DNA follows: TGTGCCAGCGAGGGAGGAGGCTACGAGCAGTACTTC.

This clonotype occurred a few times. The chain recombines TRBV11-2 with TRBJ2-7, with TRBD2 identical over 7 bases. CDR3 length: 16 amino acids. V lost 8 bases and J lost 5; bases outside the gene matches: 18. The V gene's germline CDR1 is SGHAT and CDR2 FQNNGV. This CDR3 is CASRREGQYSIDEQYF. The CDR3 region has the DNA TGTGCCAGCCGGAGGGAGGGCCAATATTCTATAGACGAGCAGTACTTC.

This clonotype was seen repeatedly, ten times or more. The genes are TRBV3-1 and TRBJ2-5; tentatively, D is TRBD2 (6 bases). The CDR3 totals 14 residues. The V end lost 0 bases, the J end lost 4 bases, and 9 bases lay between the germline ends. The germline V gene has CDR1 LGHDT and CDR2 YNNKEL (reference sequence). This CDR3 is CASSQDPGVETQYF. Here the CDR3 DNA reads TGTGCCAGCAGCCAAGATCCGGGAGTAGAGACCCAGTACTTC.

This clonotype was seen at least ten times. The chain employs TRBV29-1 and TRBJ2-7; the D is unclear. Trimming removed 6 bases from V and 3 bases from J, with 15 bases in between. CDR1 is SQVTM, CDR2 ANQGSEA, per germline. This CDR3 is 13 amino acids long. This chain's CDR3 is CSVLTSTSYEQYF. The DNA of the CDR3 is TGCAGCGTACTGACCTCGACGAGCTACGAGCAGTACTTC.

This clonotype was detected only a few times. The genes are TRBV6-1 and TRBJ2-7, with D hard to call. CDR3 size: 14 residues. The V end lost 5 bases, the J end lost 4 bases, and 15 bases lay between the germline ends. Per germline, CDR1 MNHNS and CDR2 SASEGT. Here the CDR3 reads CASSRSDFSYEQYF. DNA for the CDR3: TGTGCCAGCAGTCGAAGTGACTTCTCATACGAGCAGTACTTC.

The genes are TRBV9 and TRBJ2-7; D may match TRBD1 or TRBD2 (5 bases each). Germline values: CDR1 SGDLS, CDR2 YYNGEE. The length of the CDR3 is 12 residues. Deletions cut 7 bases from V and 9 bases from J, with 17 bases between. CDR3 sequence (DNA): TGTGCCAGCGGGGGAGACCTTTCCCCGCAGTACTTC. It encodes CASGGDLSPQYF.

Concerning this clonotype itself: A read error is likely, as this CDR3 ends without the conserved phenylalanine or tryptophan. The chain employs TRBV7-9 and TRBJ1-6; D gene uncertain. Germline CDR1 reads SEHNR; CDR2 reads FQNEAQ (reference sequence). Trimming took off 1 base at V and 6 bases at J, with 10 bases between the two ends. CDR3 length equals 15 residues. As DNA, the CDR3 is TGTGCCAGCAGCTTAGACGGCGCTGGTAATTCACCCCTCCACCTT. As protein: CASSLDGAGNSPLHL.

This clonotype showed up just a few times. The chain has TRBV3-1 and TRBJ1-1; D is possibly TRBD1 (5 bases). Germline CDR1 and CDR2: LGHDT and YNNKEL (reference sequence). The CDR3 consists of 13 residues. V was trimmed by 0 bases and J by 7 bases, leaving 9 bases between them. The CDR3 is CASSQEGTREAFF. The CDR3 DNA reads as TGTGCCAGCAGCCAAGAAGGGACTCGTGAAGCTTTCTTT.

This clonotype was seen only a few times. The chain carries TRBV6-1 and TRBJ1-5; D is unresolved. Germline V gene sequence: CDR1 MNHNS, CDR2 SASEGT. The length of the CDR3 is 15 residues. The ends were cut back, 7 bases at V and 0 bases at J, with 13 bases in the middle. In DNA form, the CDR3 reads TGTGCCAGCATTCTCAGGATCTATAGCAATCAGCCCCAGCATTTT. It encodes CASILRIYSNQPQHF.

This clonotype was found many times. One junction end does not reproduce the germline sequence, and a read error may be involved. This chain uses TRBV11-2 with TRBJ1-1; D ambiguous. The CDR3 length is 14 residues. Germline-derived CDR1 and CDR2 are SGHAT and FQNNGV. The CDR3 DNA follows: TGTGCCAGCAGCCTAGAGGAGGGGAACACTGAAGCTTTCTTT. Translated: CASSLEEGNTEAFF.

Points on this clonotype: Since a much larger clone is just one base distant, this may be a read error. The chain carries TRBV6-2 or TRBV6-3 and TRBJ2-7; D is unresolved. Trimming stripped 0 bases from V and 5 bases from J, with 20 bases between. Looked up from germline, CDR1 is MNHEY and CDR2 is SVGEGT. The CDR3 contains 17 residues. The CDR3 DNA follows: TGTGCCAGCAGTTACTCTCCGCAACTCGCCGAATTCCACGAGCAGTACTTC. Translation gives CASSYSPQLAEFHEQYF.

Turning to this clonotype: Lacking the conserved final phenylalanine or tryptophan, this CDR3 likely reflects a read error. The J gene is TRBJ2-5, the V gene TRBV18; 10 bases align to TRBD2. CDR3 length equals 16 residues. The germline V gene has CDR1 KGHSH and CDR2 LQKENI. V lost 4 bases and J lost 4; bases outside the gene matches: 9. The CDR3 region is CASSLALAGIGETQYL. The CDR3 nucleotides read TGTGCCAGCTCACTAGCACTAGCGGGAATAGGAGAGACCCAGTACCTC.

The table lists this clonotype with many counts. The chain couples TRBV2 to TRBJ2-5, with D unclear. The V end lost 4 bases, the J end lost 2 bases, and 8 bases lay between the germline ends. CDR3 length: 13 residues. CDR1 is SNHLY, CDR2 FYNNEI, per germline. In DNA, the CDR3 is TGTGCCAGCAGTGGGGTGGGGCAAGAGACCCAGTACTTC. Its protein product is CASSGVGQETQYF. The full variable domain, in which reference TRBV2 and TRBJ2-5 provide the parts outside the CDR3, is EPEVTQTPSHQVTQMGQEVILRCVPISNHLYFYWYRQILGQKVEFLVSFYNNEISEKSEIFDDQFSVERPDGSNFTLKIRSTKLEDSAMYFCASSGVGQETQYFGPGTRLLVL.

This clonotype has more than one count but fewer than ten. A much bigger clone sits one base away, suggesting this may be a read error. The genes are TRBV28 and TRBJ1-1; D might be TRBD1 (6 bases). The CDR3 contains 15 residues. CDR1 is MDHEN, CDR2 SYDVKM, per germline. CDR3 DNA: TGTGCCGGCAGTTTGCCCTTAGGGACACCCACTGAAGCTTTCTTT. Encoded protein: CAGSLPLGTPTEAFF.

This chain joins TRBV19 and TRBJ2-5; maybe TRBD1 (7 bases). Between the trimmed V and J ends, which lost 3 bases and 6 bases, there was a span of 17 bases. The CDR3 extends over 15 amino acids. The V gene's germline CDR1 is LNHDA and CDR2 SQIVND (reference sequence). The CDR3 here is CASSMSDRRGKTQYF. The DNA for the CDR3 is TGTGCCAGTAGTATGTCGGACAGGAGGGGGAAGACCCAGTACTTC.

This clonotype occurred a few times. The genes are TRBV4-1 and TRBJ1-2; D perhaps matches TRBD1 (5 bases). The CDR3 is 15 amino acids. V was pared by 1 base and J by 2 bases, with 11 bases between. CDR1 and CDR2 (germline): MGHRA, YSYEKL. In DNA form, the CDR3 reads TGCGCCAGCAGCCAAGTGGACGGACAAAACTATGGCTACACCTTC. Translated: CASSQVDGQNYGYTF.

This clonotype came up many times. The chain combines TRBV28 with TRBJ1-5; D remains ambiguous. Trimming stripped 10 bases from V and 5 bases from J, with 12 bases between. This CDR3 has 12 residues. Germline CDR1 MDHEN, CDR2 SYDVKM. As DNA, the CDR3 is TGTGCCACGAACGACATAGATCAGCCCCAGCATTTT. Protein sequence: CATNDIDQPQHF. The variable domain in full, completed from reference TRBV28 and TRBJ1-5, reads DVKVTQSSRYLVKRTGEKVFLECVQDMDHENMFWYRQDPGLGLRLIYFSYDVKMKEKGDIPEGYSVSREKKERFSLILESASTNQTSMYLCATNDIDQPQHFGDGTRLSIL.

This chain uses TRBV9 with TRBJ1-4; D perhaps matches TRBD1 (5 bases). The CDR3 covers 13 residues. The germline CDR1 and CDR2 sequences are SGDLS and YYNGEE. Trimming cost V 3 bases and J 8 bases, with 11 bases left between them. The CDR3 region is CASSGGVLEKLFF. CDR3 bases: TGTGCCAGCAGCGGAGGGGTTTTGGAAAAACTGTTTTTT. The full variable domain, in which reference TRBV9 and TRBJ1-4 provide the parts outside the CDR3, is DSGVTQTPKHLITATGQRVTLRCSPRSGDLSVYWYQQSLDQGLQFLIQYYNGEERAKGNILERFSAQQFPDLHSELNLSSLELGDSALYFCASSGGVLEKLFFGSGTQLSVL.

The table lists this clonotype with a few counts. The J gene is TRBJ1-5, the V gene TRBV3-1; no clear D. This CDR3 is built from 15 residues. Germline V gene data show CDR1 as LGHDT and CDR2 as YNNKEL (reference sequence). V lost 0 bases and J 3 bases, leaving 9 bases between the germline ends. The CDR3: CASSQDQDPNQPQHF. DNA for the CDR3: TGTGCCAGCAGCCAAGATCAGGATCCCAATCAGCCCCAGCATTTT.